The sequence of this T cell receptor (beta chain) was determined in a study of blood T cell repertoires in COVID-19 (TCRdb year 2020). In the study overall: Collaborator samples came from the United States, Italy and Spain and covered acute and convalescent phases of COVID-19. The material from the prospective study consisted of cDNA or gDNA derived from T cells, B-cell-depleted T cells, or PBMCs. Subjects who had been exposed to COVID-19, were actively infected with it, or had recovered from it provided the deeply sampled blood TCRbeta repertoires that made up the dataset. The repertoires were released in a freely available public database intended as a resource for research on the immune response to SARS-CoV-2. The samples were drawn from the first 160 participants of the ongoing ImmuneRACE study and from some 1,300 subjects provided by 6 global collaborators. The sample metadata nearly always contained a de-identified subject ID, COVID-19 status, age in years and sex. HLA class I and class II types, where available, came from metadata supplied by the sample provider rather than from assay-based typing. Study-wide findings and limitations: The amount of clinical and demographic metadata varied by source and participant and was provided uncurated.

TCRbeta CDR3 regions were amplified from genomic DNA using the immunoSEQ Assay, a bias-controlled multiplex PCR. In the source study's methods: Within the assay, amplification of reference gene primers was used to estimate how many nucleated cells each sample contained. To quantify the absolute abundance of each unique TCRbeta CDR3 rearrangement, sequence reads were collapsed and filtered. For each sample, productive Simpson clonality was calculated as the square root of Simpson's diversity index over productive rearrangements. TCRdb retrieved this table from immuneACCESS and kept in-frame rearrangements only. Not all clones are present; in checked studies, unresolved V genes account for under half, and no reason is known for the remainder. D and trimming come from the DNA, and the V and J calls and clone size come from that table. The table for this sample lists under 450,000 clones; about 89% of them were counted only once. The ten largest clones represent 0.7% to 0.95% of the sample.

Participants in the prospective study were aged roughly 18 to 95 years, lived in about two dozen United States geographic areas, and enrolled through a virtual design. Cohort assignment in the prospective study relied on participant-reported clinical history from a screening survey and a study questionnaire. A participant counted as exposed if, within 2 weeks of entering the study, that participant had been in contact with someone who had a PCR-confirmed or clinician-diagnosed COVID-19 case. In the prospective study, whole blood, serum and a nasopharyngeal or oropharyngeal swab were collected from each participant by mobile phlebotomists. Participants in the prospective study had the option to provide additional blood draws and questionnaires over a 2-month period. Blood samples from the prospective study were shipped frozen or at room temperature prior to DNA extraction. Comment on this clone: The antigen it binds to is not known. Nothing much larger sits one base from this clone, and base qualities are not available.

This TCR came from a woman between 40 and 55 years old who had been exposed to COVID-19. Sequencing was carried out using PBMCs or T cells enriched from blood (not recorded which).

The CDR3: CASSRYAGTGDYGYTF. The DNA sequence follows: TGTGCCAGCAGCCGGTACGCCGGGACAGGGGATTATGGCTACACCTTC. The sequence joins TRBV5-6 to TRBJ1-2; 10 bases in the middle match TRBD1. The germline V and J ends show losses of 4 bases and 5 bases respectively, and no gene match explains 11 bases of the junction. CDR3 length: 16 amino acids, cysteine to phenylalanine. The retained sequence is limited to the CDR3, 48 bases, with the frame set at the first base. As encoded in the germline V gene, CDR1 is SGHDT while CDR2 is YYEEEE. The full variable domain, with segments outside the CDR3 supplied by the reference TRBV5-6 and TRBJ1-2 proteins, appears as DAGVTQSPTHLIKTRGQQVTLRCSPKSGHDTVSWYQQALGQGPQFIFQYYEEEERQRGNFPDRFSGHQFPNYSSELNVNALLLGDSALYLCASSRYAGTGDYGYTFGSGTRLTVV.